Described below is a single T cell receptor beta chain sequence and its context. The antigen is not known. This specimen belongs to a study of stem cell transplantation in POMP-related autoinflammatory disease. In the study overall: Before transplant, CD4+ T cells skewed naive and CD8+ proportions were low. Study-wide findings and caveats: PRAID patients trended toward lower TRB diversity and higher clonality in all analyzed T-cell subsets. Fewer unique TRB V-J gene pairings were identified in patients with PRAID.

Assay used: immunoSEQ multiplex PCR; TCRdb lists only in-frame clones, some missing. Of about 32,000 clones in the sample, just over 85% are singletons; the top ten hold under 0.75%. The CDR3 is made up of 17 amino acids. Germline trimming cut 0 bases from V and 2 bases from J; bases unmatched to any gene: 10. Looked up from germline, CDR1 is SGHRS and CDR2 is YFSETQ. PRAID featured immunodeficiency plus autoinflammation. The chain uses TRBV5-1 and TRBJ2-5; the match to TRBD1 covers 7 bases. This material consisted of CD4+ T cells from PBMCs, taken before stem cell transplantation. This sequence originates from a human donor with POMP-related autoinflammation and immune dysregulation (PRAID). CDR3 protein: CASSLDPQLQGQETQYF. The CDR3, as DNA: TGCGCCAGCAGCTTGGATCCCCAACTACAGGGGCAAGAGACCCAGTACTTC. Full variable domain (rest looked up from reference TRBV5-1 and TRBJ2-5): KAGVTQTPRYLIKTRGQQVTLSCSPISGHRSVSWYQQTPGQGLQFLFEYFSETQRNKGNFPGRFSGRQFSNSRSEMNVSTLELGDSALYLCASSLDPQLQGQETQYFGPGTRLLVL.